Sequencing of this T cell receptor beta chain was carried out in a study of T-cell reconstitution after alpha-beta-depleted transplantation in children (dated by TCRdb to the mid-2010s). Regarding the research as a whole: Using TCR repertoire profiling, the study quantitatively followed how T-cell immune reconstitution unfolded in children after TCRalphabeta/CD19-depleted allogeneic hematopoietic cell transplantation. Study-level results and caveats: Over the following months the frequencies of hyperexpanded clones went down, and after one year T-cell counts and TCRbeta diversity were mostly credited to newly produced T cells. In some patients, the high TCRbeta diversity seen at day 60 was put down to recipient T cells and intrathymic progenitors that had survived conditioning. The apparently early recovery of alphabetaT-cell counts about two months after transplant reportedly depended on only several hundred rapidly expanded clones that came from non-depleted graft cells.

In its sample, this clonotype was seen once. Its target antigen remains unknown. Base qualities are missing; no much larger clone stands one base away. The treatment or condition label, read with the paper, signifies: allogeneic hematopoietic cell transplantation with graft depleted of TCRalphabeta T cells and CD19 B cells. The transplant recipients were children given TCRalphabeta/CD19-depleted allogeneic hematopoietic cell grafts. Library prep was done by PCR. The run used an Illumina HiSeq 2500. TCR library preparation used molecular barcoding, with unique molecular identifiers applied to normalize quantification of the TCRbeta repertoire. Using fastp trimming at Q25 and MiXCR clonotype assembly, TCRdb reanalyzed the public sequencing data and kept in-frame beta chains. Entries are consolidated by CDR3 protein sequence, retaining the most common genes and DNA. The sample records 800,000 to 1,000,000 distinct CDR3 sequences, around 30% of which are singletons. Under 30% of the sample rests with the top ten.

The CDR3 starts with the cysteine, ends with the phenylalanine, and has 13 residues. CDR3 DNA only is kept here, 39 bases in frame from base 1. Sequences ENHRY (CDR1) and SYGVKD (CDR2) are obtained from the germline V gene. Trimmed from V: 10 bases; trimmed from J: 4 bases; junction bases lacking a gene match: 8. This sequence uses TRBV10-3 and TRBJ2-7; the junction holds 9 bases that match TRBD1. The sequencing here drew on PBMCs, mostly from graft donor cells, taken 360 days after TCRalphabeta/CD19-depleted stem cell transplant. The sequence came from a boy less than two years old who had a stem cell transplant for SCID, so the T cells may come from the graft donor. The DNA sequence follows: TGTGCCAGCAAGACAGGGGGGAATTACGAGCAGTACTTC. This codes for CASKTGGNYEQYF.